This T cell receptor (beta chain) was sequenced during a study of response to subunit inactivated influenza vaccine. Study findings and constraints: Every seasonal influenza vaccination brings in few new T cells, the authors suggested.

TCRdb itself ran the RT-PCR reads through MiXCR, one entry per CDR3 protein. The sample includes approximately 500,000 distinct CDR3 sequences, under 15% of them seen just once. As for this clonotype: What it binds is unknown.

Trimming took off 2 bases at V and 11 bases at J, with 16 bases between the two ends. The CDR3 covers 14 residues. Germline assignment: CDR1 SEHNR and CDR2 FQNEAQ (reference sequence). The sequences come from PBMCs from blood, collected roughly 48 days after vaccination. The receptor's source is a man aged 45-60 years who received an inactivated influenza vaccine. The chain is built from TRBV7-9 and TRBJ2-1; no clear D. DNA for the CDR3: TGTGCCAGCAGCTTACGGCAGGACGGGTCACAGCAGTTCTTC. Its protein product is CASSLRQDGSQQFF.